This TCR beta chain is drawn from a study of glioma-infiltrating T cells after dendritic cell vaccination. Study as a whole: Glioblastoma patients came from Phase I and II dendritic cell vaccination trials.

The V segment lost 6 bases and the J segment 3 bases; nucleotides outside the gene matches: 8. The length of the CDR3 is 14 residues. CDR1 is KGHSH, CDR2 LQKENI, per germline. Fresh-frozen tumor tissue and more than two years of survival data were available for all. Blood PBMC samples: pre-vaccination, two weeks post third vaccination, and at tumor progression. Data came from immunoSEQ multiplex PCR; TCRdb stores just in-frame clones and leaves some out. The repertoire consists of tens of thousands of clones, with roughly 87% occurring once and the leading ten covering under 2.5%. The specimen comprised blood, sampled before dendritic cell vaccination. The rearrangement joins TRBV18 to TRBJ2-7; 7 nucleotides line up with TRBD1. The receptor's source is a human donor with glioblastoma. For the CDR3, the DNA is TGTGCCAGCTCTCAAGGGACAGCGATCTACGAGCAGTACTTC. It is translated as CASSQGTAIYEQYF.